The 25 T cell receptor beta chains given below trace back to one sample, sequenced in a study of T-cell reconstitution after alpha-beta-depleted transplantation in children. Unique molecular identifiers featured in how the TCRbeta library was prepared. TCRdb re-analysed the PCR reads in MiXCR, keeping a single row per CDR3 protein. The data contain some 840,000 distinct CDR3 sequences, roughly 16% of them singletons. The sequences come from PBMCs, mostly from graft donor cells, collected 360 days after TCRalphabeta/CD19-depleted stem cell transplant. All receptors come from a male patient between 5 and 17 years old who had a stem cell transplant for acute lymphoblastic leukemia, so the T cells may come from the graft donor.

This clonotype was detected a few times. The J gene is TRBJ2-1, the V gene TRBV27, with TRBD1 matching 7 bases. The CDR3 extends over 16 amino acids. Unmatched junction bases numbered 5, after V lost 3 bases and J lost 0 bases. Per germline, CDR1 MNHEY and CDR2 SMNVEV (reference sequence). The CDR3 is CASSFPDRVSYNEQFF. The CDR3 coding sequence is TGTGCCAGCAGTTTTCCCGACAGGGTCTCCTACAATGAGCAGTTCTTC.

This clonotype was counted only a few times. The chain combines TRBV9 with TRBJ2-7; D is unresolved. This CDR3 is 14 amino acids long. V was shortened by 3 bases and J by 4 bases, with 14 bases between the two germline ends. Germline V CDR1 and CDR2: SGDLS, YYNGEE. This CDR3 is CASSGEASEYEQYF. The CDR3 DNA reads as TGTGCCAGCAGCGGCGAGGCCAGTGAATACGAGCAGTACTTC.

This clonotype has just a few counts. This sequence joins TRBV19 and TRBJ2-6; D unclear. V lost 4 bases to trimming and J lost 1 base, with 8 bases between them. CDR1 is LNHDA and CDR2 is SQIVND in the germline V gene (reference sequence). The CDR3 is made up of 15 amino acids. CDR3 in amino acids: CASSNEVSGANVLTF. The DNA for the CDR3 is TGTGCCAGTAGTAATGAGGTTTCTGGGGCCAACGTCCTGACTTTC.

The rearrangement links TRBV20-1 to TRBJ2-1; tentative D call: TRBD2 (5 bases). The CDR3 consists of 12 residues. Germline assignment: CDR1 DFQATT and CDR2 SNEGSKA (reference sequence). Trimming shortened V by 6 bases and J by 6 bases, and 12 bases separated the two germline ends. CDR3 sequence (DNA): TGCAGTGCGAGACTGCGGGTCAATGAGCAGTTCTTC. Its protein product is CSARLRVNEQFF.

This clonotype has only a few counts. The chain has TRBV27 and TRBJ2-5, with 8 bases aligning to TRBD2. V lost 5 bases, J lost 5 bases, and 13 bases stayed unmatched. The germline CDR1 and CDR2 sequences are MNHEY and SMNVEV (reference sequence). This CDR3 region has 16 residues. CDR3 in amino acids: CASSGAGAGDGETQYF. In nucleotides, the CDR3 is TGTGCCAGCAGTGGGGCAGGAGCGGGAGACGGGGAGACCCAGTACTTC.

The J gene is TRBJ2-3, the V gene TRBV5-1; possibly TRBD2 for D (5 bases). The ends were cut back, 1 base at V and 0 bases at J, with 18 bases in the middle. In germline, CDR1 is SGHRS, CDR2 YFSETQ. This CDR3 comprises 18 residues. CDR3 nucleotide sequence: TGCGCCAGCAGCTTGCTGGGAAGTTTGGCGGGTAGCACAGATACGCAGTATTTT. Translating it yields CASSLLGSLAGSTDTQYF.

This clonotype was seen at least ten times. The chain has TRBV7-9 and TRBJ1-1; D remains unclear. Germline V gene sequence: CDR1 SEHNR, CDR2 FQNEAQ (reference sequence). This CDR3 contains 15 residues. V shed 3 bases and J shed 3 bases, with 14 bases lying between them. CDR3 DNA sequence: TGTGCCAGCAGCTTTCCGTGGGTCACCGACACTGAAGCTTTCTTT. It is translated as CASSFPWVTDTEAFF.

This chain connects TRBV20-1 to TRBJ1-2; D is uncertain. Germline V gene data show CDR1 as DFQATT and CDR2 as SNEGSKA (reference sequence). The CDR3 loop spans 11 amino acids. Trimming took 6 bases from V and 8 from J, leaving 13 bases between them. The CDR3 here is CSAPTRSGYTF. The CDR3 DNA reads as TGCAGTGCACCAACGAGGTCGGGCTACACCTTC.

This chain uses TRBV3-1 with TRBJ2-1; 7 nucleotides align to TRBD2. This CDR3 contains 17 residues. Germline CDR1 is LGHDT and CDR2 is YNNKEL (reference sequence). The V segment lost 0 bases and the J segment 0 bases; nucleotides outside the gene matches: 5. The CDR3 sequence is CASSQEGGRGSYNEQFF. CDR3 in DNA: TGTGCCAGCAGCCAAGAAGGTGGGAGGGGCTCCTACAATGAGCAGTTCTTC.

This clonotype was seen repeatedly, ten times or more. The chain links TRBV20-1 to TRBJ1-4; D perhaps matches TRBD1 (6 bases). Trimming left V 1 base short and J 6 bases short, with 9 bases between. The germline V gene encodes CDR1 DFQATT and CDR2 SNEGSKA (reference sequence). This CDR3 spans 13 amino acids. The CDR3 DNA reads TGCAGTGCTAGAGGACAGGCCCATGAAAAACTGTTTTTT. Its translation is CSARGQAHEKLFF.

The rearrangement joins TRBV5-4 to TRBJ1-3; no reliable D call. Germline-derived CDR1 and CDR2 are SGHNT and YYREEE (reference sequence). Deletions cut 0 bases from V and 0 bases from J, with 10 bases between. CDR3 length: 16 amino acids. The CDR3 nucleotides are TGTGCCAGCAGCTTGGATGGCCGGAGCTCTGGAAACACCATATATTTT. The encoded protein is CASSLDGRSSGNTIYF.

This clonotype was counted ten times or more. This rearrangement joins TRBV3-1 to TRBJ2-7; tentatively, D is TRBD1 or TRBD2 (5 bases each). Germline CDR1 is LGHDT and CDR2 is YNNKEL (reference sequence). Trimming cost V 9 bases and J 2 bases, with 11 bases left between them. This CDR3 spans 12 amino acids. The CDR3 is CASAGTAYEQYF. The CDR3 nucleotides read TGTGCCAGTGCCGGGACGGCCTACGAGCAGTACTTC.

The chain joins TRBV15 to TRBJ2-7, with 10 bases fitting TRBD2. The CDR3 contains 14 residues. Germline assignment: CDR1 LNHNV and CDR2 YYDKDF (reference sequence). V was clipped by 4 bases and J by 2 bases; unmatched bases: 2. DNA for the CDR3: TGTGCCACCAGCACTAGCGGGAGCGCCTACGAGCAGTACTTC. Its protein product is CATSTSGSAYEQYF.

The CDR3 nucleotides are TGTGCCAGCAGACTTATAGACAGGGCCTACAATGAGCAGTTCTTC. This sequence encodes CASRLIDRAYNEQFF. J is TRBJ2-1 and V is TRBV13; 7 nucleotides match TRBD1. J was trimmed by 2 bases and V by 6 bases; bases with no gene match: 7. The length of the CDR3 is 15 residues. Per germline, CDR1 PRHDT and CDR2 FYEKMQ (reference sequence).

This clonotype was observed a handful of times. This chain connects TRBV20-1 to TRBJ1-1; D not resolved. Trimming cost V 8 bases and J 2 bases, with 12 bases left between them. Germline CDR1 and CDR2: DFQATT and SNEGSKA (reference sequence). The CDR3 is made up of 12 amino acids. In nucleotides, the CDR3 is TGCAGTCCCTTGGACTCTAACACTGAAGCTTTCTTT. Its translation is CSPLDSNTEAFF.

In its sample, this clonotype was seen many times. The V gene is TRBV2, the J gene TRBJ2-1, with no clear D. Germline assignment: CDR1 SNHLY and CDR2 FYNNEI. V was cut by 0 bases and J by 7 bases, with 10 bases left in between. The CDR3 spans 14 residues. The CDR3 coding sequence is TGTGCCAGCAGTGAAGCCCCGTTGATGAATGAGCAGTTCTTC. Translated, it gives CASSEAPLMNEQFF.

This clonotype was counted between two and nine times. For the CDR3, the DNA is TGTGCCAGTAGTATCCCCTCGCGGGCGGGAGGAGGCAATGAGCAGTTCTTC. Translated: CASSIPSRAGGGNEQFF. The J gene is TRBJ2-1, the V gene TRBV19; TRBD2 matches at 8 bases. The CDR3 contains 17 residues. The ends lost 3 bases at V and 6 bases at J; junction bases unmatched: 13. Germline-derived CDR1 and CDR2 are LNHDA and SQIVND (reference sequence).

This clonotype was observed a handful of times. The chain joins TRBV7-8 to TRBJ2-1, with D uncertain. V was trimmed by 1 base and J by 6 bases, leaving 10 bases between them. Germline CDR1 is SGHVS and CDR2 is FQNEAQ. The CDR3 extends over 14 amino acids. Here the CDR3 reads CASSLDVARNEQFF. In DNA form, the CDR3 reads TGTGCCAGCAGCTTAGATGTTGCTCGCAATGAGCAGTTCTTC.

The CDR3 protein is CAFSLPRGMKRENTGELFF. For the CDR3, the DNA is TGTGCCTTCAGTTTACCCAGGGGGATGAAGCGGGAGAACACCGGGGAGCTGTTTTTT. The rearrangement links TRBV2 to TRBJ2-2; D might be TRBD1 or TRBD2, each matching 7 bases. Germline CDR1 reads SNHLY; CDR2 reads FYNNEI. The V and J ends lost 11 bases and 1 base respectively, with 29 bases between them. CDR3 size: 19 residues.

This clonotype was seen many times. The chain employs TRBV5-1 and TRBJ2-1; 9 bases line up with TRBD2. The germline V gene has CDR1 SGHRS and CDR2 YFSETQ. V dropped 0 bases and J dropped 5; count of bases not matched to a gene: 3. CDR3 size: 15 residues. CDR3: CASSLGLAVDNEQFF. Here the CDR3 DNA reads TGCGCCAGCAGCTTGGGACTAGCGGTTGACAATGAGCAGTTCTTC.

A few counts support this clonotype. The chain has TRBV6-1 and TRBJ1-1; 7 bases fit TRBD1. Germline V gene lookup returns CDR1 MNHNS and CDR2 SASEGT. Unmatched junction bases numbered 5, after V lost 3 bases and J lost 1 base. CDR3 size: 15 residues. CDR3 nucleotides: TGTGCCAGCAGTGACCACAGGGGACGGAACACTGAAGCTTTCTTT. This translates into CASSDHRGRNTEAFF.

This clonotype has at least ten counts. The gene calls are TRBV3-1 and TRBJ2-7, with 11 bases identical to TRBD2. Germline V gives CDR1 LGHDT, CDR2 YNNKEL (reference sequence). The CDR3 extends over 17 amino acids. Trimming cost V 0 bases and J 0 bases; bases outside gene matches: 4. The CDR3 protein is CASSQERGLADSYEQYF. The CDR3 nucleotides read TGTGCCAGCAGCCAAGAGCGGGGACTAGCGGACTCCTACGAGCAGTACTTC.

The V gene is TRBV5-5, the J gene TRBJ2-3, with D tentatively TRBD1 or TRBD2 (5 bases each). The CDR3 is 16 amino acids. V lost 2 bases, J lost 2 bases, and 15 bases lay in between. Germline V lookup: CDR1 SGHKS, CDR2 YYEKEE (reference sequence). The CDR3, as DNA: TGTGCCAGCAGCTTCAACAGGAGGTCAATCACAGATACGCAGTATTTT. This sequence encodes CASSFNRRSITDTQYF.

This clonotype was seen more than once but under ten times. The rearrangement uses TRBV12-3 or TRBV12-4 and TRBJ2-2, with TRBD1 identical over 8 bases. There are 15 residues in the CDR3. V lost 4 bases and J lost 6; bases outside the gene matches: 7. The CDR3 spells CASSSDRVRAGELFF. Written as DNA, the CDR3 is TGTGCCAGCAGTTCGGACAGGGTGCGGGCCGGGGAGCTGTTTTTT.

In this sample, this clonotype turned up a few times. The chain combines TRBV7-6 with TRBJ1-3; 7 bases map to TRBD1. Germline V lookup: CDR1 SGHVS, CDR2 FNYEAQ. The CDR3 is 16 residues long. Trimming removed 6 bases from V and 0 bases from J; junction bases left unmatched: 8. CDR3 bases: TGTGCCAGCAGTTCTTGGACAGGAAGCTCTGGAAACACCATATATTTT. It translates to CASSSWTGSSGNTIYF.